A single sample gave rise to the 29 T cell receptor beta chains below, sequenced in a study of blood T cell repertoires in COVID-19. Sequencing was performed with immunoSEQ multiplex PCR; in TCRdb, only in-frame clones are kept and a portion is missing. Of fewer than 500,000 clones listed, 75% to 90% were seen once; the top ten hold 1.1%. Sequencing was carried out using PBMCs or T cells enriched from blood (not recorded which). The receptor source for this set is a man younger than 45 who had recovered from COVID-19.

The J gene is TRBJ1-4, the V gene TRBV5-6; the match to TRBD1 covers 7 bases. The CDR3 runs 15 residues. Germline CDR1 SGHDT, CDR2 YYEEEE. V was clipped by 3 bases and J by 8 bases; unmatched bases: 10. In DNA, the CDR3 is TGTGCCAGCAGCTATGGGACAGCTCCTAGGGAAAAACTGTTTTTT. It is translated as CASSYGTAPREKLFF.

The V gene is TRBV7-6, the J gene TRBJ2-3; 9 bases are shared with TRBD1. V was pared by 5 bases and J by 4 bases, with 10 bases of the junction left unmatched. Germline CDR1 and CDR2: SGHVS and FNYEAQ. CDR3 length: 16 residues. CDR3 in DNA: TGTGCCAGCAGCCCATCCCGGGACAGGGAATCAGATACGCAGTATTTT. It codes for CASSPSRDRESDTQYF.

V gene TRBV28 combines with J gene TRBJ1-6; 7 bases agree with TRBD1. CDR1 is MDHEN, CDR2 SYDVKM, per germline. Germline trimming cut 8 bases from V and 8 bases from J; bases unmatched to any gene: 6. The CDR3 runs 13 residues. The CDR3, as DNA: TGTGCCAGCCTCCGACAGGGATATTCACCCCTCCACTTT. Its protein is CASLRQGYSPLHF. Full variable domain (missing parts from reference TRBV28 and TRBJ1-6): DVKVTQSSRYLVKRTGEKVFLECVQDMDHENMFWYRQDPGLGLRLIYFSYDVKMKEKGDIPEGYSVSREKKERFSLILESASTNQTSMYLCASLRQGYSPLHFGNGTRLTVT.

This chain links TRBV2 with TRBJ2-3, with a weak D call TRBD2 (6 bases). This CDR3 contains 15 residues. The germline CDR1 and CDR2 sequences are SNHLY and FYNNEI. With 7 bases removed from V and 0 bases from J, the gap between germline ends came to 14 bases. The CDR3 region is CASIVGRDSTDTQYF. The DNA of the CDR3 is TGTGCCAGCATCGTGGGGCGGGATAGCACAGATACGCAGTATTTT.

This clone came up a few times. The gene calls are TRBV20-1 and TRBJ1-5; TRBD1 agrees at 7 bases. The germline gives CDR1 DFQATT, CDR2 SNEGSKA (reference sequence). The CDR3 loop spans 13 amino acids. V shed 3 bases, J shed 7 bases, and the junction held 6 bases outside the gene matches. DNA of the CDR3: TGCAGTGCTAGTACAGGGGCTGGGCAGCCCCAGCATTTT. It encodes CSASTGAGQPQHF.

The chain links TRBV28 to TRBJ1-4; 7 positions match TRBD1. CDR3 length equals 13 residues. J gave up 7 bases and V 6 bases, and 5 bases lay outside the gene matches. Germline CDR1 is MDHEN and CDR2 is SYDVKM. The CDR3 loop reads CASRQGSIEKLFF. The CDR3, as DNA: TGTGCCAGCAGACAGGGGAGCATTGAAAAACTGTTTTTT.

The J gene is TRBJ2-7, the V gene TRBV14, with TRBD1 identical over 9 bases. The germline V gene encodes CDR1 SGHDN and CDR2 FVKESK. V shed 5 bases, J shed 6 bases, and the junction held 8 bases outside the gene matches. The CDR3 extends over 14 amino acids. DNA of the CDR3: TGTGCCAGCAGCTCTGGGGGACAGGGTAGCGAGCAGTACTTC. Protein product: CASSSGGQGSEQYF.

This chain links TRBV28 with TRBJ2-1, with 15 bases identical to TRBD2. Germline V lookup: CDR1 MDHEN, CDR2 SYDVKM. CDR3 length equals 19 residues. V gave up 5 bases and J gave up 10 bases; unmatched junction bases: 18. CDR3 region: CASSAKAPLGLAGGNEQFF. CDR3 bases: TGTGCCAGCAGTGCCAAAGCCCCGCTGGGACTAGCGGGGGGAAACGAGCAGTTCTTC.

The chain joins TRBV9 to TRBJ1-3; maybe TRBD1 (6 bases). V was shortened by 4 bases and J by 0 bases, with 11 bases between the two germline ends. The germline V gene has CDR1 SGDLS and CDR2 YYNGEE. This CDR3 is built from 15 residues. The DNA of the CDR3 is TGTGCCAGCAGCCCGCGACAGGCCTCTGGAAACACCATATATTTT. It is translated as CASSPRQASGNTIYF.

In DNA form, the CDR3 reads TGTGCCAGCAGTGCATCGGGCTCTGGGGCCAACGTCCTGACTTTC. Translated, it gives CASSASGSGANVLTF. The chain is built from TRBV2 and TRBJ2-6; no definite D call. V gave up 4 bases and J gave up 0 bases, with 7 bases separating them. Per germline, CDR1 SNHLY and CDR2 FYNNEI. This CDR3 region has 15 residues.

The rearrangement links TRBV7-8 to TRBJ1-1; maybe TRBD1 (6 bases). Germline CDR1 reads SGHVS; CDR2 reads FQNEAQ. This CDR3 has 12 amino acids. V dropped 7 bases and J dropped 6 bases, with 12 bases sitting between them. The CDR3 DNA is TGTGCCAGCACTGGGGGGGGCCCTGAAGCTTTCTTT. It codes for CASTGGGPEAFF.

The chain carries TRBV3-1 (or the pseudogene TRBV3-2) and TRBJ1-2; D call uncertain. Germline-derived CDR1 and CDR2 are LGHDT and YNNKEL (reference sequence). CDR3 length: 17 residues. Trimming stripped 2 bases from V and 4 bases from J, with 20 bases between. CDR3 sequence: CASSQLEIVKLGYGYTF. Here the CDR3 DNA reads TGTGCCAGCAGCCAACTTGAGATTGTTAAGCTAGGCTATGGCTACACCTTC.

V and J are TRBV28 and TRBJ1-5; D remains unclear. V was clipped by 5 bases and J by 3 bases, with 5 bases between them. Germline V gene lookup returns CDR1 MDHEN and CDR2 SYDVKM. This CDR3 comprises 12 residues. For the CDR3, the DNA is TGTGCCAGCAGTACTAACAATCAGCCCCAGCATTTT. It codes for CASSTNNQPQHF.

The CDR3 spells CASSLYAASYNEQFF. The CDR3 DNA sequence: TGTGCCAGCAGCTTGTATGCGGCCTCCTACAATGAGCAGTTCTTC. The V call is TRBV5-4, the J call TRBJ2-1; the D is unclear. CDR1 is SGHNT and CDR2 is YYREEE in the germline V gene (reference sequence). V was clipped by 1 base and J by 0 bases, with 8 bases between them. The CDR3 sequence is 15 residues long. Full variable domain (rest looked up from reference TRBV5-4 and TRBJ2-1): ETGVTQSPTHLIKTRGQQVTLRCSSQSGHNTVSWYQQALGQGPQFIFQYYREEENGRGNFPPRFSGLQFPNYSSELNVNALELDDSALYLCASSLYAASYNEQFFGPGTRLTVL.

The chain links TRBV7-8 to TRBJ2-1; no reliable D call. The V and J ends lost 2 bases and 10 bases respectively, with 12 bases between them. Germline CDR1 is SGHVS and CDR2 is FQNEAQ. CDR3 length: 13 amino acids. CDR3 region: CASSLSATEEQFF. The CDR3 region has the DNA TGTGCCAGCAGCTTAAGCGCGACCGAGGAGCAGTTCTTC. The variable domain in full, completed from reference TRBV7-8 and TRBJ2-1, reads GAGVSQSPRYKVAKRGQDVALRCDPISGHVSLFWYQQALGQGPEFLTYFQNEAQLDKSGLPSDRFFAERPEGSVSTLKIQRTQQEDSAVYLCASSLSATEEQFFGPGTRLTVL.

The gene calls are TRBV18 and TRBJ1-1; no definite D call. Germline V gives CDR1 KGHSH, CDR2 LQKENI. V dropped 3 bases and J dropped 0 bases, with 11 bases sitting between them. The CDR3 is made up of 15 amino acids. The CDR3 DNA reads TGTGCCAGCTCACCGGGGAGAAGCATGAACACTGAAGCTTTCTTT. Translating gives CASSPGRSMNTEAFF.

The gene calls are TRBV30 and TRBJ2-5; the D is unclear. V was cut by 1 base and J by 1 base, with 19 bases left in between. The germline CDR1 and CDR2 sequences are GTSNPN and SVGIG (reference sequence). CDR3 length: 17 residues. CDR3 nucleotide sequence: TGTGCCTGGAGTGGCTCGCAGGCCAGAACGATCCAAGAGACCCAGTACTTC. It codes for CAWSGSQARTIQETQYF. Together with reference TRBV30 and TRBJ2-5, the CDR3 gives the full variable domain: SQTIHQWPATLVQPVGSPLSLECTVEGTSNPNLYWYRQAAGRGLQLLFYSVGIGQISSEVPQNLSASRPQDRQFILSSKKLLLSDSGFYLCAWSGSQARTIQETQYFGPGTRLLVL.

The gene calls are TRBV25-1 and TRBJ1-5; D is perhaps TRBD1 (5 bases). CDR3 length: 14 residues. Per germline, CDR1 MGHDK and CDR2 SYGVNS. The V end lost 4 bases, the J end lost 1 base, and 8 bases lay between the germline ends. The CDR3 nucleotides read TGTGCCAGCAGTGTAGGGGTGAGCAATCAGCCCCAGCATTTT. This translates into CASSVGVSNQPQHF.

The chain carries TRBV28 and TRBJ1-1, with D hard to call. Per the germline V gene, CDR1 is MDHEN and CDR2 is SYDVKM. The CDR3 consists of 13 residues. Trimming pared 2 bases from V and 3 bases from J, leaving 7 bases between. The CDR3 nucleotides read TGTGCCAGCAGTTTAGAGGAGTACACTGAAGCTTTCTTT. Its protein is CASSLEEYTEAFF.

The chain joins TRBV11-2 to TRBJ1-1; TRBD1 might be the D (5 bases). The CDR3 consists of 15 residues. V gave up 5 bases and J gave up 1 base, with 14 bases separating them. The germline V gene has CDR1 SGHAT and CDR2 FQNNGV. CDR3 region: CASSQRGRSNTEAFF. The CDR3 DNA is TGTGCCAGCAGCCAAAGGGGCCGTTCGAACACTGAAGCTTTCTTT.

The chain is built from TRBV6-5 and TRBJ2-5, with 8 positions matching TRBD2. This CDR3 has 14 residues. Germline lookup yields CDR1 MNHEY and CDR2 SVGAGI. J lost 4 bases, V lost 2 bases, and 3 bases had no gene match. The CDR3 bases are TGTGCCAGCAGTTACGCGGGGGGAGCAGAGACCCAGTACTTC. This codes for CASSYAGGAETQYF.

This sequence joins TRBV7-9 and TRBJ2-7, with a weak D call TRBD2 (6 bases). V gave up 5 bases and J gave up 2 bases, with 10 bases separating them. Germline assignment: CDR1 SEHNR and CDR2 FQNEAQ (reference sequence). This CDR3 has 13 residues. CDR3 sequence (DNA): TGTGCCAGCAGCCTGGGGGAGGCCTACGAGCAGTACTTC. Amino acid sequence: CASSLGEAYEQYF. The full variable domain, rest sourced from reference TRBV7-9 and TRBJ2-7, is DTGVSQNPRHKITKRGQNVTFRCDPISEHNRLYWYRQTLGQGPEFLTYFQNEAQLEKSRLLSDRFSAERPKGSFSTLEIQRTEQGDSAMYLCASSLGEAYEQYFGPGTRLTVT.

This chain joins TRBV27 and TRBJ2-1; 11 bases align to TRBD2. Germline trimming cut 4 bases from V and 7 bases from J; bases unmatched to any gene: 9. The CDR3 is made up of 16 amino acids. Germline values: CDR1 MNHEY, CDR2 SMNVEV (reference sequence). CDR3 DNA: TGTGCCAGCAGTTCGTTACTAGCGGGAGAGGGGAATGAGCAGTTCTTC. It specifies CASSSLLAGEGNEQFF.

The chain is built from TRBV13 and TRBJ2-7; 7 bases agree with TRBD1. The V and J ends lost 5 bases and 4 bases, in that order; junction bases with no gene match: 11. This CDR3 has 15 residues. Per germline, CDR1 PRHDT and CDR2 FYEKMQ (reference sequence). CDR3 sequence reads: CASSKTGPSGYEQYF. The CDR3 coding sequence is TGTGCCAGCAGCAAGACAGGGCCTTCGGGTTACGAGCAGTACTTC.

The chain links TRBV28 to TRBJ2-7; D is uncertain. This CDR3 region has 11 residues. The germline V and J ends were trimmed by 3 bases and 6 bases, with 6 bases remaining between them. Germline loops: CDR1 MDHEN, CDR2 SYDVKM. Here the CDR3 reads CASSLPGEQYF. The CDR3 nucleotides read TGTGCCAGCAGTTTGCCCGGCGAGCAGTACTTC.

In its sample, this clone was seen once. The chain recombines TRBV7-9 with TRBJ1-3; TRBD1 matches at 9 bases. CDR1 and CDR2 from the germline V gene are SEHNR and FQNEAQ (reference sequence). V shed 5 bases, J shed 0 bases, and the junction held 8 bases outside the gene matches. The CDR3 loop spans 17 amino acids. Here the CDR3 DNA reads TGTGCCAGCAGCGCCCCGGGACAGGGAGCCTCTGGAAACACCATATATTTT. Translation: CASSAPGQGASGNTIYF.

The chain recombines TRBV4-1 with TRBJ2-1; 11 nucleotides match TRBD2. Germline V gives CDR1 MGHRA, CDR2 YSYEKL. V lost 3 bases, J lost 6 bases, and 10 bases stayed unmatched. The CDR3 contains 17 residues. The chain's CDR3 is CASSHSIAGGIGNEQFF. Here the CDR3 DNA reads TGCGCCAGCAGCCACTCTATAGCGGGAGGGATCGGCAATGAGCAGTTCTTC.

This clone is a singleton in its sample. The V and J genes are TRBV11-3 and TRBJ2-5, with TRBD2 matching over 11 bases. The V segment lost 6 bases and the J segment 7 bases; nucleotides outside the gene matches: 7. Germline V gene lookup returns CDR1 SGHNT and CDR2 YENEEA. The CDR3 extends over 14 amino acids. CDR3 coding DNA: TGTGCCAGCAGTCCTATAGGACTAGCGGGGACCCAGTACTTC. Translated: CASSPIGLAGTQYF.

The chain couples TRBV24-1 to TRBJ2-1; 7 bases match TRBD1. The germline V gene has CDR1 KGHDR and CDR2 SFDVKD. J was trimmed by 2 bases and V by 2 bases; bases with no gene match: 5. The CDR3 totals 16 residues. Here the CDR3 DNA reads TGTGCCACCAGTGATTCCACAGGGGCCGCCTACAATGAGCAGTTCTTC. This sequence encodes CATSDSTGAAYNEQFF.